Listed here are 23 T cell receptor beta chains from one sample, sequenced in a study of control samples from healthy donors and cancer patients. The assay was immunoSEQ multiplex PCR, and TCRdb's table has in-frame clones only and misses some. Of 40,000 to 50,000 clones listed, over 65% are singletons. The sequencing input was blood. The receptors were gathered from a man aged 60 to 75 in good health.

V usage is TRBV7-9 and J usage is TRBJ2-7; tentative D call: TRBD1 (6 bases). The CDR3 extends over 14 amino acids. V lost 1 base to trimming and J lost 6 bases, with 13 bases between them. Looked up from germline, CDR1 is SEHNR and CDR2 is FQNEAQ (reference sequence). CDR3 in DNA: TGTGCCAGCAGCTTAGTCGTAACAGGGTCCGAGCAGTACTTC. Residues: CASSLVVTGSEQYF. The entire variable domain, with the rest obtained from reference TRBV7-9 and TRBJ2-7, is as follows: DTGVSQNPRHKITKRGQNVTFRCDPISEHNRLYWYRQTLGQGPEFLTYFQNEAQLEKSRLLSDRFSAERPKGSFSTLEIQRTEQGDSAMYLCASSLVVTGSEQYFGPGTRLTVT.

This clone was counted only a few times. The chain joins TRBV19 to TRBJ1-4, with TRBD1 matching over 8 bases. The V gene end was trimmed by 6 bases and the J gene end by 10 bases; junction bases not matched to a gene: 13. Germline CDR1 LNHDA, CDR2 SQIVND (reference sequence). This CDR3 spans 15 amino acids. CDR3 bases: TGTGCCAGTAGCCCAGACCCGGACAGGGTCCCAAAACTGTTTTTT. Protein sequence: CASSPDPDRVPKLFF.

The V and J genes are TRBV19 and TRBJ2-7; 8 bases agree with TRBD1. This CDR3 has 15 residues. Per the germline V gene, CDR1 is LNHDA and CDR2 is SQIVND (reference sequence). Losses at the gene ends were 1 base for V and 3 bases for J; bases not matched to a gene: 5. The CDR3 reads CASSIGKTGVYEQYF. The CDR3 nucleotides are TGTGCCAGTAGTATAGGTAAGACAGGGGTCTACGAGCAGTACTTC. Variable domain in full (rest from reference TRBV19 and TRBJ2-7): DGGITQSPKYLFRKEGQNVTLSCEQNLNHDAMYWYRQDPGQGLRLIYYSQIVNDFQKGDIAEGYSVSREKKESFPLTVTSAQKNPTAFYLCASSIGKTGVYEQYFGPGTRLTVT.

This chain joins TRBV5-8 and TRBJ2-2; 7 bases are shared with TRBD2. The CDR3 consists of 17 residues. With 0 bases clipped from V and 4 bases from J, the junction kept 9 bases outside the gene matches. CDR1 is SGHTS and CDR2 is YDEGEE in the germline V gene. In DNA, the CDR3 is TGTGCCAGCAGCTTGGGAGGAGGACTAGACTTCACCGGGGAGCTGTTTTTT. Translation gives CASSLGGGLDFTGELFF.

The chain joins TRBV5-1 to TRBJ1-6, with TRBD1 identical over 11 bases. The CDR3 is 16 amino acids. Germline V CDR1 and CDR2: SGHRS, YFSETQ. J lost 7 bases, V lost 1 base, and 4 bases had no gene match. CDR3: CASSLHGQGANSPLHF. The CDR3 nucleotides are TGCGCCAGCAGCTTGCACGGACAGGGGGCAAATTCACCCCTCCACTTT.

This clone has more than one count but fewer than ten. J is TRBJ2-5 and V is TRBV7-9; D gene uncertain. Germline assignment: CDR1 SEHNR and CDR2 FQNEAQ (reference sequence). V lost 0 bases and J 9 bases, leaving 8 bases between the germline ends. The CDR3 extends over 12 amino acids. Here the CDR3 reads CASSLALHAQYF. CDR3 coding DNA: TGTGCCAGCAGCTTAGCGTTACATGCCCAGTACTTC.

The chain has TRBV30 and TRBJ1-5; 8 bases agree with TRBD1. The junction had 1 base not matched to a gene; V was cut back by 4 bases and J by 2 bases. The CDR3 length is 13 residues. Germline assignment: CDR1 GTSNPN and CDR2 SVGIG (reference sequence). Written as DNA, the CDR3 is TGTGCCTGGACAGGGGGCGGCAATCAGCCCCAGCATTTT. Its translation is CAWTGGGNQPQHF.

The CDR3 loop is CASSLSGRGRVNEQFF. As DNA, the CDR3 is TGTGCCAGCAGCTTAAGCGGCAGGGGGCGCGTGAATGAGCAGTTCTTC. The V gene is TRBV7-9, the J gene TRBJ2-1; TRBD1 aligns across 8 bases. The germline V gene encodes CDR1 SEHNR and CDR2 FQNEAQ (reference sequence). This CDR3 is built from 16 residues. The V and J ends lost 2 bases and 7 bases, in that order; junction bases with no gene match: 10.

This chain joins TRBV27 and TRBJ1-2; the D is unclear. The CDR3 sequence is 15 residues long. The V gene's germline CDR1 is MNHEY and CDR2 SMNVEV (reference sequence). V lost 3 bases to trimming and J lost 0 bases, with 11 bases between them. The CDR3 is CASSFSVSANYGYTF. In DNA form, the CDR3 reads TGTGCCAGCAGTTTCTCAGTCTCAGCTAACTATGGCTACACCTTC.

CDR3 sequence: CASSQATGSRAYNSPLHF. The CDR3 DNA follows: TGCGCCAGCAGCCAAGCCACAGGGTCGAGAGCCTATAATTCACCCCTCCACTTT. The chain employs TRBV4-1 and TRBJ1-6, with TRBD1 as a possible D gene (6 bases). The V gene's germline CDR1 is MGHRA and CDR2 YSYEKL. Deletions cut 1 base from V and 2 bases from J, with 15 bases between. This CDR3 spans 18 amino acids.

The J gene is TRBJ2-7, the V gene TRBV28, with unresolved D. Trimming cost V 7 bases and J 4 bases, with 11 bases left between them. Per germline, CDR1 MDHEN and CDR2 SYDVKM. The CDR3 is made up of 12 amino acids. CDR3 sequence: CASKSSRYEQYF. CDR3 sequence (DNA): TGTGCCAGCAAGAGTTCTCGGTACGAGCAGTACTTC.

This chain connects TRBV19 to TRBJ2-1; perhaps TRBD1 as D (5 bases). Germline values: CDR1 LNHDA, CDR2 SQIVND (reference sequence). This CDR3 is 14 amino acids long. Trimming shortened V by 1 base and J by 4 bases, and 8 bases separated the two germline ends. For the CDR3, the DNA is TGTGCCAGTAGTATAGTATCAGGGTACAATGAGCAGTTCTTC. Protein: CASSIVSGYNEQFF.

The chain recombines TRBV7-2 with TRBJ2-1; D may match TRBD1 or TRBD2 (6 bases each). This CDR3 spans 15 amino acids. The germline V gene has CDR1 SGHTA and CDR2 FQGNSA. V shed 8 bases and J shed 0 bases, with 14 bases lying between them. CDR3 nucleotides: TGTGCCAGCCAACGGGGGCCGAGCTCCTACAATGAGCAGTTCTTC. This gives the protein CASQRGPSSYNEQFF.

CDR3 sequence (DNA): TGTGCCAGTAAGGGACCGGGACAGGGGATTTGGGGCTACACCTTC. This translates into CASKGPGQGIWGYTF. The chain couples TRBV19 to TRBJ1-2; 10 nucleotides line up with TRBD1. Per germline, CDR1 LNHDA and CDR2 SQIVND (reference sequence). This CDR3 contains 15 residues. J was trimmed by 8 bases and V by 7 bases; bases with no gene match: 13.

The chain is built from TRBV19 and TRBJ1-1; D might be TRBD1 (6 bases). Germline V gene sequence: CDR1 LNHDA, CDR2 SQIVND (reference sequence). The CDR3 is made up of 14 amino acids. V was pared by 5 bases and J by 4 bases, with 14 bases between. This CDR3 reads CASSPGQIPTEAFF. CDR3 nucleotide sequence: TGTGCCAGTAGTCCAGGACAGATACCCACTGAAGCTTTCTTT.

As for this clone: The junction and the germline gene differ at one end; a read error may be behind it. The rearrangement links TRBV7-9 to TRBJ1-4; D not resolved. This CDR3 is built from 13 residues. The germline V gene encodes CDR1 SEHNR and CDR2 FQNEAQ (reference sequence). CDR3 loop: CAGSLVASEKLFF. The DNA of the CDR3 is TGTGCCGGCAGCTTAGTTGCCAGTGAAAAACTGTTTTTT. Full variable domain (rest looked up from reference TRBV7-9 and TRBJ1-4): DTGVSQNPRHKITKRGQNVTFRCDPISEHNRLYWYRQTLGQGPEFLTYFQNEAQLEKSRLLSDRFSAERPKGSFSTLEIQRTEQGDSAMYLCAGSLVASEKLFFGSGTQLSVL.

The chain combines TRBV30 with TRBJ1-1; 8 bases line up with TRBD1. This CDR3 region has 17 residues. After removal of 4 bases from V and 6 bases from J, the junction contained 19 bases not matched to a gene. Germline V gene sequence: CDR1 GTSNPN, CDR2 SVGIG (reference sequence). CDR3 residues: CAWIVPDAGTGQPEAFF. The CDR3 coding sequence is TGTGCCTGGATCGTACCCGACGCCGGGACAGGCCAACCTGAAGCTTTCTTT.

This chain joins TRBV6-5 and TRBJ1-2; the match to TRBD1 covers 11 bases. Germline-derived CDR1 and CDR2 are MNHEY and SVGAGI. This CDR3 comprises 15 residues. V lost 2 bases and J lost 7; bases outside the gene matches: 6. The CDR3 DNA follows: TGTGCCAGCAGTTACGGCGGACAGGGGGCCCGTGGCTACACCTTC. Residues: CASSYGGQGARGYTF.

The chain joins TRBV7-9 to TRBJ2-7; 8 positions agree with TRBD1. J lost 3 bases, V lost 5 bases, and 12 bases had no gene match. The CDR3 extends over 16 amino acids. The germline V gene has CDR1 SEHNR and CDR2 FQNEAQ (reference sequence). The CDR3 loop is CASSLPSRTGNYEQYF. CDR3 sequence (DNA): TGTGCCAGCAGCCTACCATCTAGGACAGGGAACTACGAGCAGTACTTC.

The J gene is TRBJ2-1, the V gene TRBV7-9; unclear D gene. The CDR3 spans 13 residues. CDR1 and CDR2 (germline): SEHNR, FQNEAQ (reference sequence). Trimming removed 3 bases from V and 9 bases from J, with 12 bases in between. The CDR3 spells CASSLQTVGEQFF. The DNA of the CDR3 is TGTGCCAGCAGCTTGCAAACGGTTGGTGAGCAGTTCTTC.

The genes are TRBV5-1 and TRBJ2-2; D is ambiguous. This CDR3 region has 14 residues. Germline CDR1 is SGHRS and CDR2 is YFSETQ. V was shortened by 2 bases and J by 1 base, with 6 bases between the two germline ends. CDR3 in amino acids: CASSLVLNTGELFF. For the CDR3, the DNA is TGCGCCAGCAGCTTAGTGTTGAACACCGGGGAGCTGTTTTTT.

The chain carries TRBV5-1 and TRBJ2-4; 7 nucleotides align to TRBD2. This CDR3 contains 16 residues. Germline CDR1 SGHRS, CDR2 YFSETQ. The V gene end was trimmed by 2 bases and the J gene end by 8 bases; junction bases not matched to a gene: 13. As DNA, the CDR3 is TGCGCCAGCAGCTTAGGAGCGGTACTAGCGACGGACATTCAGTACTTC. It translates to CASSLGAVLATDIQYF. The whole variable domain, remainder taken from reference TRBV5-1 and TRBJ2-4, is KAGVTQTPRYLIKTRGQQVTLSCSPISGHRSVSWYQQTPGQGLQFLFEYFSETQRNKGNFPGRFSGRQFSNSRSEMNVSTLELGDSALYLCASSLGAVLATDIQYFGAGTRLSVL.

V gene TRBV25-1 combines with J gene TRBJ1-6; no clear D gene. This CDR3 region has 13 residues. CDR1 and CDR2 (germline): MGHDK, SYGVNS. V lost 4 bases, J lost 10 bases, and 11 bases lay in between. CDR3 bases: TGTGCCAGCAGTGCACCTGGGGTATCACCCCTCCACTTT. Protein product: CASSAPGVSPLHF.